The present TCR beta chain was sequenced within a study of vaccination effects on CD4 cells after COVID-19. Whole-study context: Convalescent patient samples, from a couple of individuals, date to 16 days and one week before vaccination.

Notes on this clone: Its antigen is still unknown.

V lost 2 bases and J 7 bases, leaving 8 bases between the germline ends. This CDR3 contains 13 residues. Germline lookup yields CDR1 SEHNR and CDR2 FQNEAQ (reference sequence). Clones were read by immunoSEQ multiplex PCR, and TCRdb kept only the in-frame ones, dropping some. The sample has 70,000 or so clones, around 70% seen once. Peptide-pool stimulation followed by sequencing identified expanded antigen-specific CD4+ clonotypes in the ViraFEST assay. The culture ran for 10 days, and then CD4+ T cells were isolated. The person acquired a PCR-confirmed SARS-CoV-2 infection between March and December 2020. A peptide pool from HIV-1 Nef constituted the negative control culture. General study results and limits: Newly vaccine-induced clones made up most of the convalescents' post-vaccine spike-reactive clones.

Sample: CD4+ T cells from PBMCs cultured with HIV peptides, taken before COVID-19 vaccination. Subset given: HIV-1 Nef peptide pool negative control/reference culture. This TCR was sampled from a human donor who had a prior SARS-CoV-2 infection. This chain connects TRBV7-9 to TRBJ2-2; D call uncertain. The CDR3 spells CASSLLVNGELFF. CDR3 nucleotide sequence: TGTGCCAGCAGCTTATTAGTGAACGGGGAGCTGTTTTTT.